The present TCR beta chain was sequenced within a study of cytomegalovirus exposure and HLA in healthy donors. Notes on the study in general: Overall, roughly 160 TCR beta chains were annotated as cytomegalovirus-associated. Reports state that TCR beta sequences accurately predicted most subjects' HLA-A and HLA-B alleles.

The germline V gene has CDR1 SQVTM and CDR2 ANQGSEA. The CDR3 sequence is 13 residues long. V lost 7 bases and J lost 8; bases outside the gene matches: 11. This PCR relied on a set of 60 Vbeta primers and 13 Jbeta primers. Generated by immunoSEQ multiplex PCR, the TCRdb table keeps only in-frame clones and is missing some. The sample holds 100,000 to 150,000 clones; 17% are singletons and the top ten take about 3%. As concerns this clone: As yet, its antigen is unknown.

The sample was PBMCs. The rearrangement uses TRBV29-1 and TRBJ2-3; 8 nucleotides match TRBD1. This TCR came from a female donor in good health and CMV-seropositive. The CDR3 DNA reads as TGCAGCGATGGACAGGGTGGTGGGCGTACGCAGTATTTT. It yields the protein CSDGQGGGRTQYF.